Below, one T cell receptor beta chain is given with its context. Its antigen is not known. Primers included in the PCR were 60 Vbeta and 13 Jbeta primers. Some clones are missing from TCRdb's copy, which holds only in-frame ones; the method was immunoSEQ multiplex PCR. This sample's clone table lists more than 95,000 clones. These data come from a study of cytomegalovirus exposure and HLA in healthy donors. General study points: A highly shared variant cluster was judged a likely technical artifact.

This CDR3 comprises 15 residues. Germline loops: CDR1 LGHNT, CDR2 FRNRAP. Trimming took 7 bases from V and 3 from J; bases not matched to a gene: 12. The sequence was obtained from a man between 18 and 29 years old in good health and CMV-seronegative. The chain combines TRBV12-5 with TRBJ2-7; 7 bases are shared with TRBD1. Material for sequencing was PBMCs. This CDR3 reads CASAATGTVFYEQYF. CDR3 sequence (DNA): TGTGCTAGTGCCGCGACCGGGACAGTCTTCTACGAGCAGTACTTC.